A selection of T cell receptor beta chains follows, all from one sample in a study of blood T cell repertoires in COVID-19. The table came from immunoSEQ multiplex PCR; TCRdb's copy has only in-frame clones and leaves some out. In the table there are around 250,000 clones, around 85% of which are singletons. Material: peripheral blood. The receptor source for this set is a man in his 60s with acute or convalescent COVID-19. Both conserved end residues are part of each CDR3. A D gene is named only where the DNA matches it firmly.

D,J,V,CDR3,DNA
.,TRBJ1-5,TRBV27,CASSPHRENQPQHF,TGTGCCAGCAGTCCTCACAGGGAAAATCAGCCCCAGCATTTT
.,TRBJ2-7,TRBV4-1,CASSQEVDTYEQYF,TGCGCCAGCAGCCAAGAGGTAGACACCTACGAGCAGTACTTC
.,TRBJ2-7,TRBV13,CASSPGAGDGYEQYF,TGTGCCAGCAGCCCCGGAGCAGGGGATGGCTACGAGCAGTACTTC
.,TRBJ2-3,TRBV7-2,CASSLATTGGVGTDTQYF,TGTGCCAGCAGCTTAGCTACGACGGGGGGCGTTGGCACAGATACGCAGTATTTT
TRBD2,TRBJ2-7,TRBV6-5,CASRLTSGTSYEQYF,TGTGCCAGCAGGTTAACTAGCGGGACCTCCTACGAGCAGTACTTC
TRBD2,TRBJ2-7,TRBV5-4,CASSPGLAGEQYF,TGTGCCAGCAGCCCGGGACTAGCGGGGGAGCAGTACTTC
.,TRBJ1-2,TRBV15,CATSREQDSYGYTF,TGTGCCACCAGCAGAGAGCAGGACAGCTATGGCTACACCTTC
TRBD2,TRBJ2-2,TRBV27,CASRGGAGGITGELFF,TGTGCCAGCAGGGGGGGAGCGGGAGGGATCACCGGGGAGCTGTTTTTT
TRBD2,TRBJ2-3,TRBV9,CASSVEALAGGPVDTQYF,TGTGCCAGCAGCGTAGAGGCCCTAGCGGGAGGGCCAGTAGATACGCAGTATTTT
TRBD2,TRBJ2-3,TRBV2,CASSEASGRQDTQYF,TGTGCCAGCAGCGAAGCTAGCGGGAGACAAGATACGCAGTATTTT
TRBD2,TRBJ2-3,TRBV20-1,CSASPPAGGPDTQYF,TGCAGTGCTAGTCCCCCAGCGGGAGGGCCAGATACGCAGTATTTT
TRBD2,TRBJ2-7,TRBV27,CASRRDSGSYEQYF,TGTGCCAGCAGGAGGGATAGCGGGAGTTACGAGCAGTACTTC
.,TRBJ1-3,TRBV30,CAWGAGGSGNTIYF,TGTGCCTGGGGTGCGGGGGGCTCTGGAAACACCATATATTTT
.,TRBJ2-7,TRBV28,CASWRGRSYEQYF,TGTGCCAGCTGGCGGGGCCGCTCCTACGAGCAGTACTTC
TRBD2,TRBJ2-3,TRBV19,CASQTSGRAAADTQYF,TGTGCCAGTCAGACTAGCGGGAGGGCCGCTGCAGATACGCAGTATTTT